This entry is about one T cell receptor beta chain. The sample comes from a study of blood T cell repertoires in COVID-19. Study background: Italy, Spain and the United States were the sources of the convalescent and acute COVID-19 samples.

Original data processing: Reference gene primer amplification yielded estimated nucleated cell counts. Some clones are missing from TCRdb's copy, which holds only in-frame ones; the method was immunoSEQ multiplex PCR. V and J calls plus clone size are reproduced from that table; the DNA served to infer D and trimming. The data show about 140,000 clones, with around three quarters seen just once and 3% to 4.5% held by the top ten. This clonotype was obtained from a man in his 60s with acute or convalescent COVID-19. The sample was peripheral blood.

The CDR3 nucleotides read TGCGCCAGCAGCCAGCTCGGGACTAGCGGGGGACCCGCCGAGACCCAGTACTTC. Protein product: CASSQLGTSGGPAETQYF. The chain has TRBV4-1 and TRBJ2-5; 14 bases map to TRBD2. Germline V gene lookup returns CDR1 MGHRA and CDR2 YSYEKL. Trimming cost V 3 bases and J 5 bases; bases outside gene matches: 11. CDR3 length: 18 amino acids.